This TCR beta chain was observed in a study of T cells after yellow fever vaccination. V lost 3 bases, J lost 3 bases, and 19 bases lay in between. The CDR3 runs 17 residues. Germline V gene sequence: CDR1 MDHEN, CDR2 SYDVKM. TCRdb re-called the 5' RACE reads through MiXCR, storing one row per CDR3 protein. The table lists just under 600,000 distinct CDR3 sequences, about 13% of them singletons. The V gene is TRBV28, the J gene TRBJ2-3; tentatively, D is TRBD1 (7 bases). The sample in question was PBMCs, obtained on the day of the yellow fever booster vaccination. The origin of this receptor is a man aged 30 to 39 who received the YFV17D yellow fever vaccine. The CDR3 spells CASSFGPGGTGTDTQYF. The CDR3 region has the DNA TGTGCCAGCAGTTTCGGACCAGGGGGGACTGGGACAGATACGCAGTATTTT.